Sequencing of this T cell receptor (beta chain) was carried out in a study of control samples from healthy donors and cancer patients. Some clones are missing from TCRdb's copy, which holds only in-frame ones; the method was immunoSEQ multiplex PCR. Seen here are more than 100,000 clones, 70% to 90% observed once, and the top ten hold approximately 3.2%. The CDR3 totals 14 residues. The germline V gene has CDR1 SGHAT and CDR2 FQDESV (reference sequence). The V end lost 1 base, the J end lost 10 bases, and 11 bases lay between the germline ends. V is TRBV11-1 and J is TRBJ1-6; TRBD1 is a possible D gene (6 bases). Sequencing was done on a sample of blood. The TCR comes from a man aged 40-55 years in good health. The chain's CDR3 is CASSLVRGRSPLHF. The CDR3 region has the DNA TGTGCCAGCAGCTTAGTCAGGGGTCGGTCACCCCTCCACTTT.